These 28 T cell receptor beta chains share one sample of origin, sequenced in a study of HIV-infected patients and healthy controls. cDNA was made from about 500 ng RNA using alpha and beta constant primers. Using multiplexing indices, alpha and beta chain libraries were generated apart by chain-specific third strand synthesis. TCRdb used MiXCR to reprocess the 5' RACE reads, holding one entry per CDR3 protein. The table has some 17,000 distinct CDR3 sequences, roughly 9% seen once; the top ten hold 4.5% to 6%. No cell fractionation was done, so the repertoire covers all unsorted peripheral blood T cells. The sample was blood. These receptors were collected from an adult in good health.

This clonotype is judged medium-sized (0.01 to 0.1%). The rearrangement links TRBV7-2 to TRBJ2-7, with 10 bases matching TRBD1. Trimming removed 5 bases from V and 5 bases from J; junction bases left unmatched: 6. The CDR3 covers 14 residues. Germline CDR1 reads SGHTA; CDR2 reads FQGNSA. CDR3 DNA sequence: TGTGCCAGCAGCCCGACAGGGGGCGGAGACGAGCAGTACTTC. It translates to CASSPTGGGDEQYF. Complete variable domain (other parts from reference TRBV7-2 and TRBJ2-7): GAGVSQSPSNKVTEKGKDVELRCDPISGHTALYWYRQSLGQGLEFLIYFQGNSAPDKSGLPSDRFSAERTGGSVSTLTIQRTQQEDSAVYLCASSPTGGGDEQYFGPGTRLTVT.

In this sample, this clonotype is medium-sized (0.01 to 0.1%). The chain has TRBV7-8 and TRBJ2-1; a possible D gene is TRBD2 (6 bases). Germline V gene lookup returns CDR1 SGHVS and CDR2 FQNEAQ. With 2 bases removed from V and 6 bases from J, the gap between germline ends came to 14 bases. The CDR3 is 15 amino acids. The CDR3 sequence: CASSLFGGPVNEQFF. CDR3 coding DNA: TGTGCCAGCAGCTTATTCGGAGGGCCCGTCAATGAGCAGTTCTTC.

This clonotype was seen a few times. The chain carries TRBV7-2 and TRBJ2-3, with 11 bases lining up with TRBD2. CDR3 length: 17 residues. Germline V lookup: CDR1 SGHTA, CDR2 FQGNSA. Germline trimming cut 5 bases from V and 4 bases from J; bases unmatched to any gene: 11. DNA of the CDR3: TGTGCCAGCAGCGTGCTAGCGGGAGGAGATTCGCCAGATACGCAGTATTTT. Residues: CASSVLAGGDSPDTQYF.

The V gene is TRBV12-3 or TRBV12-4, the J gene TRBJ2-3, with D perhaps TRBD1 (5 bases). V gave up 3 bases and J gave up 3 bases, with 13 bases separating them. CDR3 length: 15 amino acids. CDR3 loop: CASSFRRGLTDTQYF. The CDR3 nucleotides are TGTGCCAGCAGTTTTCGTAGGGGTTTAACAGATACGCAGTATTTT.

This clonotype has ten or more counts. The V gene is TRBV6-6, the J gene TRBJ2-7, with TRBD2 matching 8 bases. Trimming removed 0 bases from V and 2 bases from J; junction bases left unmatched: 9. CDR1 and CDR2 (germline): MNHNY, SVGAGI (reference sequence). The CDR3 is made up of 17 amino acids. The CDR3 is CASSYSKGTSGAYEQYV. The CDR3 DNA follows: TGTGCCAGCAGTTACTCGAAGGGCACTAGCGGAGCCTACGAGCAGTACGTC.

J is TRBJ2-2 and V is TRBV7-3; TRBD2 is a possible D gene (5 bases). CDR3 length: 13 amino acids. CDR1 is SGHTA, CDR2 FQGTGA, per germline. V lost 1 base and J lost 8, with 8 bases in between. The chain's CDR3 is CASSLRRGGELFF. CDR3 nucleotide sequence: TGTGCCAGCAGCTTAAGACGAGGGGGGGAGCTGTTTTTT.

This clonotype is medium-sized within its sample. The chain joins TRBV20-1 to TRBJ1-1; 9 positions match TRBD1. This CDR3 is built from 13 residues. The V segment lost 1 base and the J segment 3 bases; nucleotides outside the gene matches: 0. CDR1 DFQATT and CDR2 SNEGSKA come from the germline V gene (reference sequence). Written as DNA, the CDR3 is TGCAGTGCTAGAGGGACAGGGGACACTGAAGCTTTCTTT. Amino acid sequence: CSARGTGDTEAFF.

In this sample, this clonotype turned up many times. V and J are TRBV19 and TRBJ2-3, with TRBD2 matching over 7 bases. Per germline, CDR1 LNHDA and CDR2 SQIVND (reference sequence). Trimming removed 6 bases from V and 5 bases from J; junction bases left unmatched: 8. The CDR3 extends over 14 amino acids. In DNA form, the CDR3 reads TGTGCCAGTAGGCGACTAGCACTTGAAGATACGCAGTATTTT. Encoded protein: CASRRLALEDTQYF. The full variable domain, completed using reference TRBV19 and TRBJ2-3, is DGGITQSPKYLFRKEGQNVTLSCEQNLNHDAMYWYRQDPGQGLRLIYYSQIVNDFQKGDIAEGYSVSREKKESFPLTVTSAQKNPTAFYLCASRRLALEDTQYFGPGTRLTVL.

This clonotype has at least ten counts. The chain is built from TRBV29-1 and TRBJ2-7; 11 nucleotides match TRBD2. The CDR3 has 12 residues. Germline CDR1 reads SQVTM; CDR2 reads ANQGSEA. With 6 bases clipped from V and 4 bases from J, the junction kept 2 bases outside the gene matches. The CDR3, as DNA: TGCAGCGTCCGACTAGCGGGATACGAGCAGTACTTC. This codes for CSVRLAGYEQYF.

The V call is TRBV3-1, the J call TRBJ1-4, with 9 bases fitting TRBD1. Germline V lookup: CDR1 LGHDT, CDR2 YNNKEL (reference sequence). J lost 5 bases, V lost 4 bases, and 5 bases had no gene match. The CDR3 has 15 amino acids. CDR3 in amino acids: CASSLQGAENEKLFF. The CDR3 nucleotides are TGTGCCAGCAGCCTACAGGGGGCGGAAAATGAAAAACTGTTTTTT.

This clonotype was counted many times. The J gene is TRBJ2-1, the V gene TRBV19; 7 bases fit TRBD2. The germline gives CDR1 LNHDA, CDR2 SQIVND (reference sequence). This CDR3 is built from 14 residues. The J segment lost 5 bases and the V segment lost 8 bases, leaving 9 bases of the junction unmatched. The CDR3 coding sequence is TGTGCCAGTGGGGACGGGGGGTCCCACAATGAGCAGTTCTTC. It is translated as CASGDGGSHNEQFF.

This clonotype is termed medium-sized. The chain links TRBV5-1 to TRBJ2-1, with D possibly matching TRBD2 (6 bases). Germline V lookup: CDR1 SGHRS, CDR2 YFSETQ. The ends were cut back, 7 bases at V and 6 bases at J, with 14 bases in the middle. This CDR3 is 13 amino acids long. The CDR3, as DNA: TGCGCCAGCCAGATATCCGGGGGCAATGAGCAGTTCTTC. It encodes CASQISGGNEQFF.

This clonotype is deemed medium-sized (0.01 to 0.1%). This chain connects TRBV12-3 or TRBV12-4 to TRBJ2-3, with 10 bases matching TRBD2. With 5 bases clipped from V and 2 bases from J, the junction kept 7 bases outside the gene matches. The CDR3 consists of 16 residues. CDR3: CASSETGTSDTDTQYF. CDR3 nucleotides: TGTGCCAGCAGTGAGACCGGGACTAGCGACACAGATACGCAGTATTTT.

V is TRBV29-1 and J is TRBJ1-3; TRBD1 is a possible D gene (5 bases). Trimming took 7 bases from V and 3 from J, leaving 13 bases between them. This CDR3 contains 13 residues. Germline lookup yields CDR1 SQVTM and CDR2 ANQGSEA. CDR3 sequence (DNA): TGCAGCGCCTCGGGGGACGGTGGAAACACCATATATTTT. Translation: CSASGDGGNTIYF. Supplemented by reference TRBV29-1 and TRBJ1-3, the full variable domain reads SAVISQKPSRDICQRGTSLTIQCQVDSQVTMMFWYRQQPGQSLTLIATANQGSEATYESGFVIDKFPISRPNLTFSTLTVSNMSPEDSSIYLCSASGDGGNTIYFGEGSWLTVV.

This clonotype was observed at least ten times. The CDR3, as DNA: TGTGCCAGCAGCTTACGGAAGGGACTAGCGGGAGCAACCTCCTACGAGCAGTACTTC. Residues: CASSLRKGLAGATSYEQYF. This chain uses TRBV7-6 with TRBJ2-7, with 14 positions matching TRBD2. V lost 2 bases to trimming and J lost 0 bases; unmatched junction nucleotides: 9. The CDR3 is 19 residues long. Germline-derived CDR1 and CDR2 are SGHVS and FNYEAQ.

Only a few counts were recorded for this clonotype. J is TRBJ2-3 and V is TRBV28, with a possible D match to TRBD2 (6 bases). The CDR3 has 14 residues. Germline V gives CDR1 MDHEN, CDR2 SYDVKM. Trimming took 5 bases from V and 2 from J, leaving 11 bases between them. CDR3 bases: TGTGCCAGCAGTCCAGCGGGCCCCACAGATACGCAGTATTTT. Its protein product is CASSPAGPTDTQYF.

This clonotype is medium-sized by share. The chain is built from TRBV3-1 and TRBJ1-1, with D uncertain. CDR3 length: 11 residues. V was trimmed by 5 bases and J by 4 bases, leaving 5 bases between them. Germline CDR1 LGHDT, CDR2 YNNKEL (reference sequence). CDR3: CASSFSTEAFF. For the CDR3, the DNA is TGTGCCAGCAGCTTCTCCACTGAAGCTTTCTTT.

This clonotype showed up many times. The J gene is TRBJ1-6, the V gene TRBV7-9, with 7 positions matching TRBD1. The germline V gene encodes CDR1 SEHNR and CDR2 FQNEAQ (reference sequence). The junction had 11 bases not matched to a gene; V was cut back by 5 bases and J by 7 bases. The CDR3 extends over 16 amino acids. The CDR3 bases are TGTGCCAGCAGCCCAGGGGGGACATCGCGGAATTCACCCCTCCACTTT. Translation: CASSPGGTSRNSPLHF.

This CDR3 is CASSRSLAVAKNIQYF. As DNA, the CDR3 is TGCGCCAGCAGCCGTAGTTTAGCGGTCGCCAAAAACATTCAGTACTTC. V and J are TRBV4-1 and TRBJ2-4, with a weak D call TRBD2 (6 bases). V shed 4 bases and J shed 1 base, with 14 bases lying between them. Germline V gene lookup returns CDR1 MGHRA and CDR2 YSYEKL. This CDR3 region has 16 residues.

This clonotype has a count of ten or more. V is TRBV2 and J is TRBJ2-1; 7 nucleotides line up with TRBD2. The germline V gene encodes CDR1 SNHLY and CDR2 FYNNEI. J was trimmed by 5 bases and V by 2 bases; bases with no gene match: 6. This CDR3 comprises 15 residues. Written as DNA, the CDR3 is TGTGCCAGCAGTGAATATGAGGGAGGGGACAATGAGCAGTTCTTC. Translation: CASSEYEGGDNEQFF.

The sample holds many counts of this clonotype. J is TRBJ1-5 and V is TRBV6-2 or TRBV6-3; unclear D gene. Germline V gene lookup returns CDR1 MNHEY and CDR2 SVGEGT. V was clipped by 7 bases and J by 7 bases, with 17 bases between them. The CDR3 extends over 14 amino acids. The CDR3 spells CASTQWGSRQPQHF. In nucleotides, the CDR3 is TGTGCCAGCACCCAGTGGGGTAGTAGGCAGCCCCAGCATTTT.

The chain couples TRBV6-1 to TRBJ2-1; D unclear. V dropped 6 bases and J dropped 9 bases, with 12 bases sitting between them. The CDR3 has 12 residues. Germline lookup yields CDR1 MNHNS and CDR2 SASEGT. DNA of the CDR3: TGTGCCAGCAGCGATAGAGCGACTGAGCAGTTCTTC. Residues: CASSDRATEQFF.

This clonotype has only a few counts. The CDR3 region is CASSTRTVQYEQYF. The CDR3 nucleotides are TGTGCCAGTAGTACACGGACTGTCCAGTACGAGCAGTACTTC. V and J are TRBV19 and TRBJ2-7; TRBD2 might be the D (5 bases). CDR1 is LNHDA and CDR2 is SQIVND in the germline V gene (reference sequence). V lost 4 bases and J 4 bases, leaving 14 bases between the germline ends. The CDR3 has 14 amino acids.

Many counts were recorded for this clonotype. The J gene is TRBJ2-5, the V gene TRBV15; 9 positions match TRBD1. The germline CDR1 and CDR2 sequences are LNHNV and YYDKDF (reference sequence). After removal of 6 bases from V and 0 bases from J, the junction contained 5 bases not matched to a gene. CDR3 length equals 15 residues. The CDR3 DNA is TGTGCCACCAGTCCCGGGACAGGGAACCAAGAGACCCAGTACTTC. Translating gives CATSPGTGNQETQYF.

This clonotype appeared many times. The CDR3 DNA reads TGTGCCAGCAGCTTAGGTTGGACAGGGAGAGATACGCAGTATTTT. This codes for CASSLGWTGRDTQYF. This chain joins TRBV7-2 and TRBJ2-3, with 8 bases that match TRBD1. With V trimmed by 1 base and J by 5 bases, 5 bases remained unmatched. The CDR3 loop spans 15 amino acids. Germline CDR1 SGHTA, CDR2 FQGNSA.

Ten or more counts support this clonotype. V gene TRBV20-1 combines with J gene TRBJ2-3, with D possibly called TRBD1 or TRBD2 (5 bases each). V lost 6 bases and J lost 4, with 14 bases in between. Germline CDR1 reads DFQATT; CDR2 reads SNEGSKA (reference sequence). This CDR3 contains 13 residues. The CDR3 sequence is CSARFQGADTQYF. The CDR3 DNA reads as TGCAGTGCCAGATTTCAGGGAGCAGATACGCAGTATTTT.

This clonotype was seen ten or more times. The rearrangement uses TRBV27 and TRBJ2-6, with 8 bases that match TRBD1. The V gene's germline CDR1 is MNHEY and CDR2 SMNVEV (reference sequence). J lost 1 base, V lost 6 bases, and 5 bases had no gene match. CDR3 length equals 16 residues. CDR3 bases: TGTGCCAGCAGGCCAGGGGGCTATTCTGGGGCCAACGTCCTGACTTTC. Translating it yields CASRPGGYSGANVLTF. Full variable domain (rest looked up from reference TRBV27 and TRBJ2-6): EAQVTQNPRYLITVTGKKLTVTCSQNMNHEYMSWYRQDPGLGLRQIYYSMNVEVTDKGDVPEGYKVSRKEKRNFPLILESPSPNQTSLYFCASRPGGYSGANVLTFGAGSRLTVL.

This clonotype was detected many times. The chain has TRBV23-1 and TRBJ2-7; D remains unclear. TRBV23-1 is identified as an open reading frame with a role that is uncertain. The CDR3 runs 12 residues. V was clipped by 5 bases and J by 3 bases, with 8 bases between them. CDR3 coding DNA: TGCGCCAGCAGTTGGAATATCTACGAGCAGTACGTC. This sequence encodes CASSWNIYEQYV.